These 19 T cell receptor beta chains share one sample of origin, sequenced in a study of cytomegalovirus exposure and HLA in healthy donors. Amplification used 60 Vbeta primers and 13 Jbeta primers. The method was immunoSEQ multiplex PCR; TCRdb's version includes in-frame clones alone and lacks a portion of them. The table records around 81,000 clones, 60% to 70% of them present only once. The sample was PBMCs. Receptor source: a man aged 30 to 45 in good health and CMV-seropositive.

This clone came up a few times. V is TRBV11-2 and J is TRBJ2-3, with 8 bases identical to TRBD2. The CDR3 has 16 amino acids. The V gene's germline CDR1 is SGHAT and CDR2 FQNNGV. V trimming: 2 bases; J trimming: 4 bases; junction bases outside the gene matches: 8. CDR3 sequence reads: CASSLRQRELADTQYF. The DNA of the CDR3 is TGTGCCAGCAGCTTAAGACAGCGGGAGTTGGCAGATACGCAGTATTTT.

This clone was counted only a few times. DNA of the CDR3: TGTGCCAGCAGCTTAATCGTCCCAGGGGGCGTCAACGGCACTGAAGCTTTCTTT. This translates into CASSLIVPGGVNGTEAFF. J is TRBJ1-1 and V is TRBV7-3; 8 bases are a match to TRBD1. This CDR3 region has 18 residues. CDR1 is SGHTA, CDR2 FQGTGA, per germline. V lost 1 base to trimming and J lost 4 bases; unmatched junction nucleotides: 14. The full variable domain, in which reference TRBV7-3 and TRBJ1-1 provide the parts outside the CDR3, is GAGVSQTPSNKVTEKGKYVELRCDPISGHTALYWYRQSLGQGPEFLIYFQGTGAADDSGLPNDRFFAVRPEGSVSTLKIQRTERGDSAVYLCASSLIVPGGVNGTEAFFGQGTRLTVV.

The rearrangement joins TRBV7-9 to TRBJ1-1; 7 nucleotides agree with TRBD1. V shed 5 bases, J shed 6 bases, and the junction held 12 bases outside the gene matches. Germline V gene lookup returns CDR1 SEHNR and CDR2 FQNEAQ (reference sequence). The CDR3 is 15 residues long. Here the CDR3 DNA reads TGTGCCAGCAGCGGACATAGCGACAGGGTCCCTGAAGCTTTCTTT. This gives the protein CASSGHSDRVPEAFF. The full variable domain, completed using reference TRBV7-9 and TRBJ1-1, is DTGVSQNPRHKITKRGQNVTFRCDPISEHNRLYWYRQTLGQGPEFLTYFQNEAQLEKSRLLSDRFSAERPKGSFSTLEIQRTEQGDSAMYLCASSGHSDRVPEAFFGQGTRLTVV.

J is TRBJ1-1 and V is TRBV6-6, with unresolved D. The CDR3 totals 15 residues. The V gene lost 2 bases and the J gene lost 5 bases, with 15 bases spanning the gap. Germline V gives CDR1 MNHNY, CDR2 SVGAGI (reference sequence). Written as DNA, the CDR3 is TGTGCCAGCAGTTACCCGAGGCCGGGGTGGACTGAAGCTTTCTTT. Protein sequence: CASSYPRPGWTEAFF.

The rearrangement joins TRBV6-6 to TRBJ1-1; 7 bases line up with TRBD1. From germline, CDR1 is MNHNY and CDR2 SVGAGI (reference sequence). This CDR3 contains 14 residues. J was trimmed by 1 base and V by 8 bases; bases with no gene match: 7. The CDR3: CASQGRTGNTEAFF. CDR3 bases: TGTGCCAGCCAAGGCCGGACAGGGAACACTGAAGCTTTCTTT.

The CDR3 spells CAWSGGGARQYF. In DNA, the CDR3 is TGTGCCTGGAGTGGGGGAGGGGCTCGCCAGTATTTT. The chain uses TRBV30 and TRBJ2-3, with TRBD2 identical over 7 bases. This CDR3 is built from 12 residues. In germline, CDR1 is GTSNPN, CDR2 SVGIG (reference sequence). V was clipped by 1 base and J by 12 bases; unmatched bases: 7. The full variable domain, completed using reference TRBV30 and TRBJ2-3, is SQTIHQWPATLVQPVGSPLSLECTVEGTSNPNLYWYRQAAGRGLQLLFYSVGIGQISSEVPQNLSASRPQDRQFILSSKKLLLSDSGFYLCAWSGGGARQYFGPGTRLTVL.

The chain recombines TRBV6-5 with TRBJ2-1; 12 bases line up with TRBD1. CDR3 length: 16 residues. V shed 2 bases and J 9 bases; nucleotides not matched to a gene: 8. Germline assignment: CDR1 MNHEY and CDR2 SVGAGI. In nucleotides, the CDR3 is TGTGCCAGCAGTTACCCTCCGGGACAGGGGGCGGGTGAGCAGTTCTTC. As protein: CASSYPPGQGAGEQFF.

The rearrangement uses TRBV19 and TRBJ2-2; 9 bases line up with TRBD1. The CDR3 is made up of 16 amino acids. Germline V gene sequence: CDR1 LNHDA, CDR2 SQIVND (reference sequence). The V and J ends lost 4 bases and 4 bases, in that order; junction bases with no gene match: 7. In DNA form, the CDR3 reads TGTGCCAGTAGTACCACCGGGACAGGGCTCACCGGGGAGCTGTTTTTT. Protein product: CASSTTGTGLTGELFF.

The CDR3 region is CASSSGGGRGELFF. The CDR3 DNA sequence: TGTGCCAGCAGCTCCGGTGGAGGGCGAGGGGAGCTGTTTTTT. The chain employs TRBV7-2 and TRBJ2-2; D perhaps matches TRBD2 (6 bases). The length of the CDR3 is 14 residues. The germline CDR1 and CDR2 sequences are SGHTA and FQGNSA. Trimming removed 4 bases from V and 8 bases from J, with 14 bases in between.

The chain joins TRBV28 to TRBJ2-7; perhaps TRBD2 as D (6 bases). The V gene lost 5 bases and the J gene lost 6 bases, with 20 bases spanning the gap. This CDR3 region has 15 residues. Per germline, CDR1 MDHEN and CDR2 SYDVKM. This CDR3 is CASSTLRGISSEQYF. The CDR3, as DNA: TGTGCCAGCAGTACCCTCCGCGGGATTAGTAGCGAGCAGTACTTC.

The J gene is TRBJ2-7, the V gene TRBV11-1, with D perhaps matching TRBD2 (7 bases). Germline CDR1 and CDR2: SGHAT and FQDESV (reference sequence). The V end was cut by 2 bases, the J end by 2 bases, with 16 bases between. The CDR3 sequence is 16 residues long. For the CDR3, the DNA is TGTGCCAGCAGCTTACCCCGCGGGGGCGTAACCTACGAGCAGTACTTC. It specifies CASSLPRGGVTYEQYF.

This chain links TRBV29-1 with TRBJ2-5; 14 positions match TRBD2. The J call may be wrong; the DNA end is better matched by TRBJ2-7. The length of the CDR3 is 14 residues. The germline V gene has CDR1 SQVTM and CDR2 ANQGSEA. The CDR3 DNA reads as TGCAGCGTTGGGGGACTAGCGGGAGCCTACGAGCAGTACTTC. Encoded protein: CSVGGLAGAYEQYF.

The V and J genes are TRBV2 and TRBJ1-2, with D maybe TRBD1 (6 bases). In germline, CDR1 is SNHLY, CDR2 FYNNEI. CDR3 length: 15 residues. Trimming removed 4 bases from V and 5 bases from J, with 17 bases in between. CDR3 amino acids: CASSGGGVFVYGYTF. The CDR3 DNA reads as TGTGCCAGCAGTGGAGGGGGAGTCTTTGTTTATGGCTACACCTTC.

The V and J genes are TRBV5-6 and TRBJ2-5; 9 nucleotides line up with TRBD1. V lost 1 base, J lost 0 bases, and 4 bases stayed unmatched. The CDR3 has 16 amino acids. In germline, CDR1 is SGHDT, CDR2 YYEEEE. The CDR3 protein is CASSLYRDRDQETQYF. DNA for the CDR3: TGTGCCAGCAGCTTGTACCGGGACAGGGACCAAGAGACCCAGTACTTC.

The chain couples TRBV5-1 to TRBJ1-1; 8 positions match TRBD1. Trimming removed 6 bases from V and 8 bases from J; junction bases left unmatched: 9. This CDR3 is built from 13 residues. Germline assignment: CDR1 SGHRS and CDR2 YFSETQ. The CDR3 is CASMAGGASEAFF. The CDR3 bases are TGCGCCAGCATGGCAGGGGGCGCGTCAGAAGCTTTCTTT. Filled out from reference TRBV5-1 and TRBJ1-1, the complete variable domain reads KAGVTQTPRYLIKTRGQQVTLSCSPISGHRSVSWYQQTPGQGLQFLFEYFSETQRNKGNFPGRFSGRQFSNSRSEMNVSTLELGDSALYLCASMAGGASEAFFGQGTRLTVV.

This chain connects TRBV5-1 to TRBJ2-5; D gene uncertain. Germline loops: CDR1 SGHRS, CDR2 YFSETQ. CDR3 length: 11 amino acids. V gave up 0 bases and J gave up 5 bases, with 2 bases separating them. The CDR3 nucleotides read TGCGCCAGCAGCTTGGCGGAGACCCAGTACTTC. Protein: CASSLAETQYF.

CDR3 DNA: TGTGCCAGCAGCCCGGATGGTAGCGGACCCTACGAGCAGTACTTC. This encodes CASSPDGSGPYEQYF. The rearrangement joins TRBV4-2 to TRBJ2-7, with a possible D match to TRBD2 (6 bases). CDR1 is LGHNA, CDR2 YNFKEQ, per germline. V lost 4 bases and J lost 2, with 15 bases in between. This CDR3 region has 15 residues.

This sequence joins TRBV6-1 and TRBJ2-7, with D possibly TRBD1 on 6 matching bases. The V and J ends lost 1 base and 2 bases respectively, with 12 bases between them. Germline values: CDR1 MNHNS, CDR2 SASEGT. This CDR3 contains 15 residues. The CDR3 sequence: CASSEGRTAAYEQYF. The CDR3 bases are TGTGCCAGCAGTGAAGGGAGGACAGCTGCCTACGAGCAGTACTTC.

The chain combines TRBV5-1 with TRBJ2-7; TRBD2 matches at 9 bases. This CDR3 contains 16 residues. Per germline, CDR1 SGHRS and CDR2 YFSETQ. The V gene end was trimmed by 3 bases and the J gene end by 3 bases; junction bases not matched to a gene: 10. CDR3 nucleotide sequence: TGCGCCAGCAGCTCGTCGCGGAGCGGGGGGTACTACGAGCAGTACTTC. Amino acid sequence: CASSSSRSGGYYEQYF. The full variable domain, completed using reference TRBV5-1 and TRBJ2-7, is KAGVTQTPRYLIKTRGQQVTLSCSPISGHRSVSWYQQTPGQGLQFLFEYFSETQRNKGNFPGRFSGRQFSNSRSEMNVSTLELGDSALYLCASSSSRSGGYYEQYFGPGTRLTVT.